This TCR beta chain was identified in a study of OX40 agonist ivuxolimab in advanced cancers. At the level of the study: Patients were 82.7% male with ages roughly 23 to 79, mean around 61. General observations from the study: With doses of 0.1 to 3.0 mg/kg, CD4+ and CD8+ blood T cells had undergone clonal expansion by week 6.

In this sample, this clone is medium-sized. Its specificity is unknown. Germline values: CDR1 LGHNA, CDR2 YSLEER. V was pared by 4 bases and J by 2 bases, with 18 bases between. The CDR3 totals 16 residues. Sequencing used immunoSEQ multiplex PCR; TCRdb keeps in-frame clones, though not all of them. This table holds about 46,000 clones, about 91% found once. This rearrangement joins TRBV4-3 to TRBJ2-7; either TRBD1 or TRBD2 may fit D (5 bases each). This TCR was sampled from an adult with an advanced solid tumor such as melanoma, head and neck, liver or kidney cancer. This sample comprised CD4+ or CD8+ T cells sorted from blood, obtained in a trial of the OX40 agonist ivuxolimab. The CDR3 DNA is TGCGCCAGCAGCCTAAGACTACAGGCTCAAGCCTACGAGCAGTACTTC. It is translated as CASSLRLQAQAYEQYF.